Following are 25 T cell receptor beta chains from one sample sequenced in a study of cytomegalovirus exposure and HLA in healthy donors. Use of 60 Vbeta and 13 Jbeta primers characterized the PCR. Sequencing used immunoSEQ multiplex PCR; TCRdb keeps in-frame clones, though not all of them. The sample contains around 170,000 clones, 84% of which appear only once. Sequencing was done on a sample of PBMCs. All receptors come from a woman aged 45-65 years in good health and CMV-seropositive.

The chain is built from TRBV7-2 and TRBJ2-1; 8 bases agree with TRBD2. V gave up 4 bases and J gave up 12 bases; unmatched junction bases: 5. Germline V gene data show CDR1 as SGHTA and CDR2 as FQGNSA. The CDR3 contains 12 residues. The CDR3: CASSSGGGLQFF. CDR3 nucleotide sequence: TGTGCCAGCAGCTCCGGCGGGGGGCTGCAGTTCTTC.

The chain employs TRBV2 and TRBJ1-2; TRBD1 might be the D (6 bases). CDR3 length equals 14 residues. In germline, CDR1 is SNHLY, CDR2 FYNNEI. V shed 4 bases and J shed 4 bases, with 13 bases lying between them. CDR3 sequence (DNA): TGTGCCAGCAGTGCGTCACAGGGCGCCTATGGCTACACCTTC. Its protein is CASSASQGAYGYTF.

The chain carries TRBV27 and TRBJ2-5, with unresolved D. V was cut by 8 bases and J by 4 bases, with 8 bases left in between. Germline-derived CDR1 and CDR2 are MNHEY and SMNVEV (reference sequence). This CDR3 spans 11 amino acids. This chain's CDR3 is CASSTGETQYF. As DNA, the CDR3 is TGTGCCAGCTCGACGGGAGAGACCCAGTACTTC.

The count of this clone is one. The V gene is TRBV15, the J gene TRBJ2-7; TRBD2 matches 11 bases. Germline V gene lookup returns CDR1 LNHNV and CDR2 YYDKDF (reference sequence). The CDR3 is 15 amino acids. V lost 7 bases and J lost 5; bases outside the gene matches: 10. In nucleotides, the CDR3 is TGTGCCACCAAAGATAGGCTAGCGGGGGGACACGAGCAGTACTTC. Its translation: CATKDRLAGGHEQYF.

CDR3 bases: TGTGCCAGCAGCTTAACAGGGTATGTCGAGACCCAGTACTTC. Its translation: CASSLTGYVETQYF. The chain links TRBV7-9 to TRBJ2-5; maybe TRBD1 (6 bases). CDR1 is SEHNR, CDR2 FQNEAQ, per germline (reference sequence). Trimming cost V 2 bases and J 5 bases, with 12 bases left between them. CDR3 length: 14 amino acids.

The rearrangement links TRBV6-5 to TRBJ1-3; no clear D gene. The CDR3 has 13 amino acids. In germline, CDR1 is MNHEY, CDR2 SVGAGI. V lost 6 bases and J lost 4, with 10 bases in between. The CDR3 region has the DNA TGTGCCAGCAGGCTATTCCTCGGAAACACCATATATTTT. Translated: CASRLFLGNTIYF.

This sequence joins TRBV2 and TRBJ1-5, with D uncertain. Germline lookup yields CDR1 SNHLY and CDR2 FYNNEI. There are 13 residues in the CDR3. Trimming removed 5 bases from V and 7 bases from J, with 12 bases in between. CDR3 DNA sequence: TGTGCCAGCAGTCCCCGATTAACACAGCCCCAGCATTTT. This translates into CASSPRLTQPQHF.

Here the CDR3 reads CASSLSDGTPAKNIQYF. The CDR3 DNA reads as TGTGCCAGCAGCTTATCCGACGGGACTCCAGCCAAAAACATTCAGTACTTC. J is TRBJ2-4 and V is TRBV7-9, with D perhaps TRBD2 (6 bases). V was clipped by 2 bases and J by 0 bases, with 14 bases between them. The CDR3 consists of 17 residues. Germline CDR1 reads SEHNR; CDR2 reads FQNEAQ (reference sequence).

The V call is TRBV4-1, the J call TRBJ2-3, with a weak D call TRBD2 (6 bases). Germline V gene lookup returns CDR1 MGHRA and CDR2 YSYEKL. The V end was cut by 4 bases, the J end by 3 bases, with 11 bases between. This CDR3 contains 14 residues. This CDR3 reads CASSLGGDTDTQYF. The CDR3 region has the DNA TGCGCCAGCAGCCTGGGCGGGGATACAGATACGCAGTATTTT.

The J gene is TRBJ2-1, the V gene TRBV5-1, with TRBD2 as a possible D gene (6 bases). Germline loops: CDR1 SGHRS, CDR2 YFSETQ. The CDR3 loop spans 16 amino acids. With 0 bases removed from V and 0 bases from J, the gap between germline ends came to 10 bases. The CDR3 DNA is TGCGCCAGCAGCTTGGCCCCCGGGAGCTCCTACAATGAGCAGTTCTTC. This gives the protein CASSLAPGSSYNEQFF. The full variable domain, in which reference TRBV5-1 and TRBJ2-1 provide the parts outside the CDR3, is KAGVTQTPRYLIKTRGQQVTLSCSPISGHRSVSWYQQTPGQGLQFLFEYFSETQRNKGNFPGRFSGRQFSNSRSEMNVSTLELGDSALYLCASSLAPGSSYNEQFFGPGTRLTVL.

This chain connects TRBV6-1 to TRBJ1-2; D gene unclear. CDR3 length: 12 residues. The germline gives CDR1 MNHNS, CDR2 SASEGT. The germline V and J ends were trimmed by 6 bases and 7 bases, with 12 bases remaining between them. The CDR3 DNA sequence: TGTGCCAGCAGACCAGCCAGCGGTGGCTACACCTTC. Translation gives CASRPASGGYTF.

The chain couples TRBV7-2 to TRBJ2-5; 7 nucleotides align to TRBD2. Germline lookup yields CDR1 SGHTA and CDR2 FQGNSA. CDR3 length: 15 residues. The V segment lost 3 bases and the J segment 1 base; nucleotides outside the gene matches: 5. The CDR3 DNA sequence: TGTGCCAGCAGCTTGAGCGGGACTATCCAAGAGACCCAGTACTTC. Translation gives CASSLSGTIQETQYF.

This rearrangement joins TRBV6-1 to TRBJ2-4; 7 bases agree with TRBD1. The V gene's germline CDR1 is MNHNS and CDR2 SASEGT. With V trimmed by 4 bases and J by 3 bases, 6 bases remained unmatched. The CDR3 sequence is 15 residues long. The CDR3 region has the DNA TGTGCCAGCAGTGTAGGGGGCAATGGCAAAAACATTCAGTACTTC. It codes for CASSVGGNGKNIQYF.

V gene TRBV5-1 combines with J gene TRBJ1-2; weak D call: TRBD1 (5 bases). Trimming took off 6 bases at V and 8 bases at J, with 20 bases between the two ends. Germline CDR1 reads SGHRS; CDR2 reads YFSETQ. This CDR3 has 14 residues. As DNA, the CDR3 is TGCGCCAGCAACCCCGACAGCCGCCTTGGCGGCTACACCTTC. Translating it yields CASNPDSRLGGYTF.

The rearrangement joins TRBV20-1 to TRBJ2-7, with D tentatively TRBD2 (6 bases). V was shortened by 6 bases and J by 6 bases, with 12 bases between the two germline ends. This CDR3 comprises 11 residues. Germline V CDR1 and CDR2: DFQATT, SNEGSKA (reference sequence). CDR3 loop: CSARHGGEQYF. CDR3 DNA sequence: TGCAGTGCGCGTCACGGGGGCGAGCAGTACTTC.

The J gene is TRBJ2-7, the V gene TRBV7-2; 7 bases are a match to TRBD1. There are 16 residues in the CDR3. The germline gives CDR1 SGHTA, CDR2 FQGNSA. V lost 1 base to trimming and J lost 7 bases; unmatched junction nucleotides: 13. The CDR3 nucleotides read TGTGCCAGCAGCTTAGGCCCACTAGGGGGCCAGGGGGAGCAGTACTTC. Amino acids: CASSLGPLGGQGEQYF. The full variable domain, rest sourced from reference TRBV7-2 and TRBJ2-7, is GAGVSQSPSNKVTEKGKDVELRCDPISGHTALYWYRQSLGQGLEFLIYFQGNSAPDKSGLPSDRFSAERTGGSVSTLTIQRTQQEDSAVYLCASSLGPLGGQGEQYFGPGTRLTVT.

A word on this clone: The sample contains more than one DNA sequence encoding this CDR3. This chain links TRBV7-2 with TRBJ1-5, with 10 bases lining up with TRBD1. CDR3 length: 17 residues. CDR1 is SGHTA and CDR2 is FQGNSA in the germline V gene. Germline trimming cut 3 bases from V and 6 bases from J; bases unmatched to any gene: 11. CDR3 in DNA: TGTGCCAGCAGCTTGCTGGACAGGGGGAGGCTCGGTCAGCCCCAGCATTTT. Its protein is CASSLLDRGRLGQPQHF.

The rearrangement links TRBV7-2 to TRBJ1-2; 11 nucleotides align to TRBD1. The J segment lost 8 bases and the V segment lost 3 bases, leaving 5 bases of the junction unmatched. The CDR3 totals 14 residues. CDR1 SGHTA and CDR2 FQGNSA come from the germline V gene. The CDR3 protein is CASSFGQGARGYTF. As DNA, the CDR3 is TGTGCCAGCAGCTTCGGACAGGGGGCGCGGGGCTACACCTTC.

Only one count was recorded for this clone. This chain uses TRBV9 with TRBJ2-3; 12 bases align to TRBD2. With V trimmed by 3 bases and J by 4 bases, 3 bases remained unmatched. CDR3 length: 15 residues. The germline V gene has CDR1 SGDLS and CDR2 YYNGEE. CDR3 loop: CASSDLAGGADTQYF. CDR3 nucleotides: TGTGCCAGCAGCGATCTAGCGGGGGGGGCAGATACGCAGTATTTT.

V gene TRBV11-2 combines with J gene TRBJ2-1; 7 bases match TRBD2. The trim removed 0 bases at V and 6 bases at J, leaving 2 bases unmatched. Per the germline V gene, CDR1 is SGHAT and CDR2 is FQNNGV. The CDR3 runs to 14 residues. As DNA, the CDR3 is TGTGCCAGCAGCTTAGACTTAGCGGGCAATGAGCAGTTCTTC. Amino acids: CASSLDLAGNEQFF.

The rearrangement links TRBV5-8 to TRBJ2-7, with a tentative D call TRBD1 (6 bases). The germline gives CDR1 SGHTS, CDR2 YDEGEE. The CDR3 runs to 13 residues. V shed 4 bases and J shed 5 bases, with 13 bases lying between them. This CDR3 reads CASSPTGINEQYF. The DNA for the CDR3 is TGTGCCAGCAGCCCCACAGGGATCAACGAGCAGTACTTC.

The sample holds a few counts of this clone. CDR3 amino acids: CASSLASVEGEKLFF. CDR3 nucleotide sequence: TGCGCCAGCAGCTTGGCTTCAGTGGAGGGTGAAAAACTGTTTTTT. The V gene is TRBV5-1, the J gene TRBJ1-4; no definite D call. V shed 0 bases and J shed 7 bases, with 13 bases lying between them. Germline values: CDR1 SGHRS, CDR2 YFSETQ. The CDR3 contains 15 residues.

The chain has TRBV10-2 and TRBJ2-7, with 12 bases that match TRBD1. This CDR3 comprises 15 residues. Trimming cost V 6 bases and J 6 bases; bases outside gene matches: 9. The V gene's germline CDR1 is WSHSY and CDR2 SAAADI. The CDR3 DNA reads as TGCGCCAGCAGAATATCCGGGACAGGGGGCGGCGAGCAGTACTTC. Residues: CASRISGTGGGEQYF.

This chain links TRBV6-6 with TRBJ2-1; D is uncertain. CDR3 length: 14 residues. Trimming removed 4 bases at V and 5 bases at J, with 12 bases between. In germline, CDR1 is MNHNY, CDR2 SVGAGI (reference sequence). The CDR3 DNA sequence: TGTGCCAGCAGTTCGGCCGGCGGTGACAATGAGCAGTTCTTC. Translated, it gives CASSSAGGDNEQFF.

The CDR3 region is CASSRRQGAGSPLHF. CDR3 nucleotide sequence: TGTGCCAGCAGCCGGCGACAGGGGGCAGGTTCACCCCTCCACTTT. This chain joins TRBV5-8 and TRBJ1-6; 10 bases are shared with TRBD1. This CDR3 is 15 amino acids long. With V trimmed by 4 bases and J by 9 bases, 7 bases remained unmatched. Looked up from germline, CDR1 is SGHTS and CDR2 is YDEGEE. The full variable domain, completed using reference TRBV5-8 and TRBJ1-6, is EAGVTQSPTHLIKTRGQQATLRCSPISGHTSVYWYQQALGLGLQFLLWYDEGEERNRGNFPPRFSGRQFPNYSSELNVNALELEDSALYLCASSRRQGAGSPLHFGNGTRLTVT.